This is a list of T cell receptor beta chains from one sample in a study of Ad26.COV2.S vaccination and SARS-CoV-2 variants. Clones were read by immunoSEQ multiplex PCR, and TCRdb kept only the in-frame ones, dropping some. The table has hundreds of thousands of clones, around 89% seen once. Sequenced here: peripheral blood, sampled in a trial of Ad26.COV2.S vaccine versus placebo. Every receptor here comes from a person between 18 and 60 years old who received the Ad26.COV2.S COVID-19 vaccine or a placebo. Both conserved end residues are part of each CDR3. A D gene is named only where the DNA matches it firmly.

V gene,J gene,D gene,CDR3 DNA,CDR3 protein
TRBV20-1,TRBJ2-7,-,TGCAGTGCCTACGACAGGTACGAGCAGTACTTC,CSAYDRYEQYF
TRBV2,TRBJ2-2,TRBD2,TGTGCCAGCGTATCCGGGACTAGCGGCCTTGGGGGGTACGCCGGGGAGCTGTTTTTT,CASVSGTSGLGGYAGELFF
TRBV7-2,TRBJ1-3,-,TGTGCCAGCAGCTTAGTACTCCCGGGCTCTGGAAACACCATATATTTT,CASSLVLPGSGNTIYF
TRBV2,TRBJ2-1,TRBD2,TGTGCCAGCAGGTTAGCGGGGGGATCGAATGAGCAGTTCTTC,CASRLAGGSNEQFF
TRBV6-2/TRBV6-3,TRBJ1-5,-,TGTGCCAGCAGTTTAGAAGGGCATCAGCCCCAGCATTTT,CASSLEGHQPQHF
TRBV3-1/TRBV3-2,TRBJ2-3,-,TGTGCCAGCAGCCTCCGGGGGTTCTACACAGATACGCAGTATTTT,CASSLRGFYTDTQYF
TRBV7-9,TRBJ2-5,-,TGTGCCAGCAGCTTATTTTTGTCAGACCTCCGCCAAGAGACCCAGTACTTC,CASSLFLSDLRQETQYF
TRBV6-5,TRBJ1-2,-,TGTGCCAGCAGGCGGACACTCGGTGGCTACACCTTC,CASRRTLGGYTF
TRBV4-1,TRBJ2-1,-,TGCGCCAGCAGCCAAGGGAATAGGGAATACCGGCATGAGCAGTTCTTC,CASSQGNREYRHEQFF
TRBV30,TRBJ2-6,-,TGTGCCTGGAGCTCAAGGACTACCGGGGCCAACGTCCTGACTTTC,CAWSSRTTGANVLTF